Sequencing of this T cell receptor (beta chain) was carried out in a study of blood T cell repertoires in COVID-19. CDR1 and CDR2 from the germline V gene are SNHLY and FYNNEI. CDR3 length: 14 residues. Deletions cut 7 bases from V and 1 base from J, with 11 bases between. Sequencing used immunoSEQ multiplex PCR; TCRdb keeps in-frame clones, though not all of them. Among roughly 230,000 clones listed, 80% to 85% were seen once. The V gene is TRBV2, the J gene TRBJ2-4; TRBD1 might be the D (5 bases). This sequence originates from a man aged 50 or older with active or convalescent COVID-19. Material: peripheral blood. The CDR3 sequence: CASIQGVAKNIQYF. The DNA of the CDR3 is TGTGCCAGCATTCAGGGTGTGGCCAAAAACATTCAGTACTTC. Drawing the rest from reference TRBV2 and TRBJ2-4, the complete variable domain is EPEVTQTPSHQVTQMGQEVILRCVPISNHLYFYWYRQILGQKVEFLVSFYNNEISEKSEIFDDQFSVERPDGSNFTLKIRSTKLEDSAMYFCASIQGVAKNIQYFGAGTRLSVL.